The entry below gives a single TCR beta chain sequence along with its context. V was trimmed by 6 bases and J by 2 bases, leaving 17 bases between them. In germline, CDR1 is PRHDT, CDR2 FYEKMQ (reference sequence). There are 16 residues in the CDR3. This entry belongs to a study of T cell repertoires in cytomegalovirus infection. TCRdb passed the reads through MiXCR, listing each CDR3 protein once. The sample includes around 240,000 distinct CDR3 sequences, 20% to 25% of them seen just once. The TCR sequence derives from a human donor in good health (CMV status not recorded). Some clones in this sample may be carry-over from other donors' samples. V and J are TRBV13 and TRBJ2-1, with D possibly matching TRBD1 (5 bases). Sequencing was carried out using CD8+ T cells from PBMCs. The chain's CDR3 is CASRHAPVGPYNEQFF. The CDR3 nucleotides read TGTGCCAGCAGGCATGCGCCCGTGGGGCCCTACAATGAGCAGTTCTTC.